This T cell receptor (beta chain) was profiled in a study of STAT5B mutations in CD4+ large granular lymphocyte leukemia. Authors' data handling: The detection floor for productive clonotype frequency was 2.59 x 10-5. The protocol was immunoSEQ multiplex PCR, while the TCRdb copy is restricted to in-frame clones and leaves out a portion. The V and J calls and clone size were taken over from that table, and D and trimming were inferred from the DNA. The table lists 35,000 or so clones, approximately 90% of them singletons. The count of this clone is one. Input material: CD4+ T cells from blood buffy coats. The source is a human donor in good health.

The CDR3 loop reads CASSFQRRGDTQYF. The CDR3 DNA is TGTGCCAGCAGTTTCCAGCGGCGAGGGGATACGCAGTATTTT. The V call is TRBV28, the J call TRBJ2-3, with TRBD2 as a possible D gene (5 bases). V lost 3 bases, J lost 6 bases, and 13 bases lay in between. Germline V gene sequence: CDR1 MDHEN, CDR2 SYDVKM. The length of the CDR3 is 14 residues.